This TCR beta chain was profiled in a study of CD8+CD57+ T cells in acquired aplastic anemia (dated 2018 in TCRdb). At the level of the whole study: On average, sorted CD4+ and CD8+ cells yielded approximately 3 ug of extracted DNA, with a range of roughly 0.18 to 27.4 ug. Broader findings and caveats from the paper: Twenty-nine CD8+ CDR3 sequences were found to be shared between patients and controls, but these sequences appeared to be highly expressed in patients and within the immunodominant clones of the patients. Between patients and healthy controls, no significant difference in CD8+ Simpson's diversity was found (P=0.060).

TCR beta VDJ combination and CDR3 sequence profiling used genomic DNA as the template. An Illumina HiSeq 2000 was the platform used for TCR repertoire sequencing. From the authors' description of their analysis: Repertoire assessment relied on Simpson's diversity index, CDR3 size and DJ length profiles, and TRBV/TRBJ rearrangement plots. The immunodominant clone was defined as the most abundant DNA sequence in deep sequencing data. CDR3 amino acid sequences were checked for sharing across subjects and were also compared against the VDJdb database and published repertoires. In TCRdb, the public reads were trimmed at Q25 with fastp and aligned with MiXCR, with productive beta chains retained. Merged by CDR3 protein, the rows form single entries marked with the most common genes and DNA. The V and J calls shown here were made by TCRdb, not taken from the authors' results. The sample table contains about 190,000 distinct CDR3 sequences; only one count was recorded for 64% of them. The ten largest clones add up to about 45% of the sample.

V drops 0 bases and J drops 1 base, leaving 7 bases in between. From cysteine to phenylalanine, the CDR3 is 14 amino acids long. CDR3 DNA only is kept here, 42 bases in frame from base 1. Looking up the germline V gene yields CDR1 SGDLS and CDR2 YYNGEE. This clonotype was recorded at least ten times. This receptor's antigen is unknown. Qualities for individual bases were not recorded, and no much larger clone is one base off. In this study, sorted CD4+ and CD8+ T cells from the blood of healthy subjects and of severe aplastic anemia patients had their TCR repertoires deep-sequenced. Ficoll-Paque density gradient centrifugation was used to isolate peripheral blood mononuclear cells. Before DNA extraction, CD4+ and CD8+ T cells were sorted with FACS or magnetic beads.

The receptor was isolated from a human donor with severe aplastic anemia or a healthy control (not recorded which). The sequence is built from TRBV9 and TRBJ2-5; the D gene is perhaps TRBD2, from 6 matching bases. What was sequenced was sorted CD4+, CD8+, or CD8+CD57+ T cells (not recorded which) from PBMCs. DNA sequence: TGTGCCAGCAGCGTAGTCGGGGGCCAAGAGACCCAGTACTTC. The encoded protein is CASSVVGGQETQYF.